This T cell receptor (beta chain) was profiled in a study (dated by TCRdb to about 2015). Study-level background: The study set out to test whether tumor-infiltrating Tregs in breast cancer get recruited from blood Tregs or are instead converted in situ from other CD4+ T cell subsets. Beyond this particular receptor, the publication reports: The TCR alpha and beta sequences of tumor-infiltrating Tregs showed the greatest overlap with tumor naive CD4+ T cells, followed by blood naive CD4+ T cells. The TCR gene usage of tumor memory CD4+ T cells clustered together with blood and lymph node memory CD4+ cells and with lymph node naive CD4+ cells. The validation in the larger cohort was limited to a single TCR beta V-J rearrangement instead of whole repertoires.

Reading from cysteine to phenylalanine, the CDR3 counts 13 amino acids. The retained sequence is limited to the CDR3, 39 bases, with the frame set at the first base. This clonotype has more than one count but fewer than ten. What this receptor recognizes is not known. A read error may produce the germline difference seen at one junction end. Amplification of full-length TCR variable regions was done by 5' RACE PCR using constant-region reverse primers, and this step was followed by semi-nested PCR with Nested Universal Primer A. The ReliaPrep RNA Cell Miniprep System was used to extract total RNA, which was then reverse transcribed into 5'RACE-ready cDNA with the SMARTer RACE 5'/3' Kit. Multiplex adaptors were used to barcode the full-length TCR alpha and beta libraries, which were then sequenced on an Illumina MiSeq. In the source study's methods: For each of nine subset-tissue groups, sequencing data from the five patients were combined, and the groups were compared by unsupervised clustering of TCR gene usage. The Morisita-Horn index was used to calculate repertoire similarity, with shared sequences weighted according to their contribution to each repertoire. TCRdb ran its own pipeline on the public reads, namely fastp trimming at Q25 and MiXCR clone calling, and kept in-frame beta chains. Each CDR3 protein appears once, grouped with its most common genes and DNA. For this entry, the V and J calls and clone size follow TCRdb and not the study's own pipeline. For this sample there are about 59,000 distinct CDR3 sequences; under 25% appear just once. Jointly, the top ten make up 3.2% of the sample.

Cells that were CD4+CD25+CD127-/low were isolated as Tregs. Tregs, naive and memory CD4+ T cells from tumor, blood and ipsilateral draining lymph nodes of five breast cancer patients underwent full-length TCR alpha and beta sequencing. Tumor tissue and lymph nodes from ipsilateral axillary dissection were perfused with PBS, minced and digested with collagenase I and hyaluronidase. Sorted cell populations were confirmed by FACS to exceed 90% purity. The sequence is built from TRBV12-3 or TRBV12-4 and TRBJ2-5; the D gene remains uncertain. The source of this sequence is a female donor with breast cancer. Sequencing was carried out using tumor-infiltrating Tregs sorted from the breast tumor. The base sequence is TGTGCCAGCAGTTTTGAATTGCAAGAGACCCGGTACTTC. It encodes CASSFELQETRYF.